This passage covers 23 T cell receptor beta chains from one sample sequenced in a study of blood T cell repertoires in COVID-19. Sequencing was performed with immunoSEQ multiplex PCR; in TCRdb, only in-frame clones are kept and a portion is missing. The sample lists 95,000 to 110,000 clones; around 85% were seen once. Sequenced material: peripheral blood. These receptors were taken from a woman of 80 years or more with active or convalescent COVID-19.

The rearrangement joins TRBV18 to TRBJ1-4; D not certain. The CDR3 runs 15 residues. Trimming pared 4 bases from V and 0 bases from J, leaving 9 bases between. In germline, CDR1 is KGHSH, CDR2 LQKENI. CDR3 amino acids: CASSRRLTTNEKLFF. The CDR3 nucleotides read TGTGCCAGCTCACGAAGACTGACAACTAATGAAAAACTGTTTTTT.

The rearrangement uses TRBV30 and TRBJ1-1, with unresolved D. CDR1 and CDR2 from the germline V gene are GTSNPN and SVGIG (reference sequence). This CDR3 has 13 amino acids. The ends were cut back, 3 bases at V and 2 bases at J, with 10 bases in the middle. The CDR3 is CAWRVQFNTEAFF. CDR3 in DNA: TGTGCCTGGAGGGTACAGTTTAACACTGAAGCTTTCTTT.

The chain couples TRBV2 to TRBJ2-3, with a possible D match to TRBD2 (5 bases). Looked up from germline, CDR1 is SNHLY and CDR2 is FYNNEI. Trimming took off 6 bases at V and 0 bases at J, with 7 bases between the two ends. The CDR3 sequence is 13 residues long. CDR3 sequence: CASRRDSTDTQYF. CDR3 DNA: TGTGCCAGCAGACGGGATAGCACAGATACGCAGTATTTT.

The chain links TRBV11-2 to TRBJ1-1; D gene ambiguous. Germline-derived CDR1 and CDR2 are SGHAT and FQNNGV. CDR3 length: 12 residues. The germline V and J ends were trimmed by 0 bases and 3 bases, with 2 bases remaining between them. Here the CDR3 DNA reads TGTGCCAGCAGCTTAGACTACACTGAAGCTTTCTTT. Translating gives CASSLDYTEAFF.

This clone has only a few counts. The V call is TRBV9, the J call TRBJ2-3; unclear D gene. From germline, CDR1 is SGDLS and CDR2 YYNGEE. Trimming left V 1 base short and J 2 bases short, with 8 bases between. The CDR3 contains 14 residues. CDR3 nucleotide sequence: TGTGCCAGCAGCGTATCCCCTTTCACAGATACGCAGTATTTT. This gives the protein CASSVSPFTDTQYF.

The chain employs TRBV25-1 and TRBJ2-3; tentative D call: TRBD1 (6 bases). The V gene lost 6 bases and the J gene lost 1 base, with 14 bases spanning the gap. This CDR3 has 15 residues. Germline-derived CDR1 and CDR2 are MGHDK and SYGVNS. The CDR3: CASRPPGHRTDTQYF. The CDR3 coding sequence is TGTGCCAGCAGGCCTCCGGGACACCGCACAGATACGCAGTATTTT.

The chain is built from TRBV12-5 and TRBJ2-5; a possible D gene is TRBD1 (5 bases). Germline V lookup: CDR1 LGHNT, CDR2 FRNRAP. The CDR3 loop spans 15 amino acids. Trimming took off 5 bases at V and 1 base at J, with 14 bases between the two ends. The CDR3, as DNA: TGTGCTAGTGGTCCCCAGACAGTTCTCCAAGAGACCCAGTACTTC. Translating gives CASGPQTVLQETQYF.

The genes are TRBV7-2 and TRBJ1-1; no clear D gene. CDR3 size: 14 residues. Germline V gene sequence: CDR1 SGHTA, CDR2 FQGNSA. V dropped 6 bases and J dropped 2 bases, with 13 bases sitting between them. In DNA form, the CDR3 reads TGTGCCAGCAGGCTTAAAAACAGTAACACTGAAGCTTTCTTT. This codes for CASRLKNSNTEAFF.

This chain uses TRBV4-3 with TRBJ2-7; TRBD1 matches 10 bases. The CDR3 is 17 amino acids. V was pared by 1 base and J by 5 bases, with 11 bases of the junction left unmatched. Looked up from germline, CDR1 is LGHNA and CDR2 is YSLEER. The CDR3 sequence is CASSQAPVGQGSDEQYF. The CDR3 nucleotides are TGCGCCAGCAGCCAAGCCCCAGTGGGACAGGGGTCCGACGAGCAGTACTTC.

V gene TRBV7-9 combines with J gene TRBJ2-7, with unresolved D. CDR1 is SEHNR and CDR2 is FQNEAQ in the germline V gene (reference sequence). CDR3 length equals 11 residues. The germline V and J ends were trimmed by 5 bases and 9 bases, with 11 bases remaining between them. CDR3 sequence reads: CASSLAVGQYF. In DNA form, the CDR3 reads TGTGCCAGCAGCCTTGCTGTCGGGCAGTACTTC.

This chain links TRBV30 with TRBJ2-5; 10 nucleotides line up with TRBD2. Trimming cost V 2 bases and J 4 bases; bases outside gene matches: 7. Germline lookup yields CDR1 GTSNPN and CDR2 SVGIG (reference sequence). The CDR3 extends over 15 amino acids. CDR3 nucleotides: TGTGCCTGGAGTCCATCTAGCGGGGGAGGAGAGACCCAGTACTTC. Amino acid sequence: CAWSPSSGGGETQYF.

This rearrangement joins TRBV19 to TRBJ1-1; 8 bases align to TRBD1. The CDR3 is 11 residues long. Germline assignment: CDR1 LNHDA and CDR2 SQIVND (reference sequence). V dropped 6 bases and J dropped 11; count of bases not matched to a gene: 5. The CDR3 region has the DNA TGTGCCAGTAGAAAACAGGGGGGTGCTTTCTTT. Translated, it gives CASRKQGGAFF. The full variable domain, with the rest looked up from reference TRBV19 and TRBJ1-1, is DGGITQSPKYLFRKEGQNVTLSCEQNLNHDAMYWYRQDPGQGLRLIYYSQIVNDFQKGDIAEGYSVSREKKESFPLTVTSAQKNPTAFYLCASRKQGGAFFGQGTRLTVV.

The genes are TRBV2 and TRBJ1-3; D not certain. V was cut by 7 bases and J by 0 bases, with 16 bases left in between. There are 16 residues in the CDR3. Germline lookup yields CDR1 SNHLY and CDR2 FYNNEI. The CDR3 DNA reads as TGTGCCAGCAAAGGTCTGGCAGGTCTCTCTGGAAACACCATATATTTT. This gives the protein CASKGLAGLSGNTIYF.

The J gene is TRBJ1-3, the V gene TRBV7-8; D remains unclear. V was cut by 0 bases and J by 0 bases, with 9 bases left in between. CDR1 and CDR2 (germline): SGHVS, FQNEAQ. The CDR3 is made up of 16 amino acids. This CDR3 reads CASSLAPRSSGNTIYF. The CDR3 coding sequence is TGTGCCAGCAGCTTAGCTCCGCGAAGCTCTGGAAACACCATATATTTT.

This sequence joins TRBV10-2 and TRBJ1-1; TRBD1 aligns across 9 bases. This CDR3 contains 16 residues. Germline V CDR1 and CDR2: WSHSY, SAAADI. J was trimmed by 3 bases and V by 2 bases; bases with no gene match: 7. In DNA form, the CDR3 reads TGCGCCAGCAGTGAGCCGTTGGGACAGGGTCACACTGAAGCTTTCTTT. This codes for CASSEPLGQGHTEAFF.

The table lists this clone with a few counts. The rearrangement uses TRBV2 and TRBJ1-2, with D possibly matching TRBD1 (5 bases). Germline V gene sequence: CDR1 SNHLY, CDR2 FYNNEI. V lost 5 bases, J lost 8 bases, and 12 bases lay in between. The CDR3 length is 12 residues. CDR3 nucleotides: TGTGCCAGCAGTCCAGGGCTTTTCGGCTACACCTTC. This gives the protein CASSPGLFGYTF.

This chain connects TRBV2 to TRBJ1-5, with 9 nucleotides matching TRBD1. The CDR3 runs to 15 residues. The germline CDR1 and CDR2 sequences are SNHLY and FYNNEI. V trimming: 5 bases; J trimming: 4 bases; junction bases outside the gene matches: 6. This chain's CDR3 is CASSPQGARNQPQHF. CDR3 nucleotide sequence: TGTGCCAGCAGTCCACAGGGGGCGAGGAATCAGCCCCAGCATTTT.

V usage is TRBV18 and J usage is TRBJ1-1; D is unclear. Germline V CDR1 and CDR2: KGHSH, LQKENI. V was pared by 3 bases and J by 0 bases, with 14 bases between. The CDR3 consists of 16 residues. The CDR3 loop reads CASSPFPGQMNTEAFF. The CDR3 DNA is TGTGCCAGCTCACCCTTCCCTGGGCAGATGAACACTGAAGCTTTCTTT.

The V call is TRBV9, the J call TRBJ2-3; 8 bases fit TRBD1. Trimming at V came to 3 bases and at J to 2 bases, leaving 5 bases not matched to a gene. The CDR3 length is 15 residues. Germline V CDR1 and CDR2: SGDLS, YYNGEE. The CDR3 spells CASSAGQGSTDTQYF. The CDR3 DNA follows: TGTGCCAGCAGCGCTGGACAGGGCTCCACAGATACGCAGTATTTT.

The chain joins TRBV5-5 to TRBJ1-2; 10 bases match TRBD1. The ends lost 1 base at V and 5 bases at J; junction bases unmatched: 5. The CDR3 has 15 residues. Germline values: CDR1 SGHKS, CDR2 YYEKEE (reference sequence). CDR3 protein: CASSLNGQGEYGYTF. The CDR3 DNA sequence: TGTGCCAGCAGCTTGAACGGACAGGGGGAGTATGGCTACACCTTC.

This clone was seen just once. J is TRBJ1-6 and V is TRBV4-1; D is ambiguous. V lost 5 bases, J lost 2 bases, and 10 bases lay in between. Per germline, CDR1 MGHRA and CDR2 YSYEKL. CDR3 size: 15 residues. The CDR3 coding sequence is TGCGCCAGCAGCTCCCCCGGGACCTATAATTCACCCCTCCACTTT. This gives the protein CASSSPGTYNSPLHF.

In its sample, this clone was seen once. The chain employs TRBV28 and TRBJ1-5; D gene uncertain. Germline loops: CDR1 MDHEN, CDR2 SYDVKM. V lost 1 base to trimming and J lost 2 bases, with 12 bases between them. The CDR3 has 16 residues. The CDR3 DNA follows: TGTGCCAGCAGTTTATTGGCTCCAGGTGGCAATCAGCCCCAGCATTTT. The encoded protein is CASSLLAPGGNQPQHF.

Concerning this clone: Other DNA sequences in the same sample also yield this CDR3. The chain is built from TRBV30 and TRBJ1-4; D call uncertain. Looked up from germline, CDR1 is GTSNPN and CDR2 is SVGIG (reference sequence). Trimming removed 0 bases at V and 2 bases at J, with 7 bases between. There are 14 residues in the CDR3. CDR3 sequence reads: CAWSVSSTNEKLFF. In DNA, the CDR3 is TGTGCCTGGAGTGTAAGCTCTACTAATGAAAAACTGTTTTTT.